This T cell receptor beta chain was recorded in a study of identical twins. As concerns this clonotype: One end of the junction fails to match germline, which may point to a read error.

TCRdb reprocessed the 5' RACE reads with MiXCR, giving one entry per CDR3 protein. The sample lists some 560,000 distinct CDR3 sequences, around 9.6% seen once, with 3% in the top ten. Germline V lookup: CDR1 SSHAT, CDR2 FNYEAQ (reference sequence). The CDR3 has 15 amino acids. This sample was shared with a second study, whose subject was yellow fever vaccine responses in identical twins.

The J gene is TRBJ2-1, the V gene TRBV7-7; the D gene is possibly TRBD1 (6 bases). Sample: PBMCs. This sequence was found in a young woman in good health. This chain's CDR3 is CASSLSRGSGNEQFF. In nucleotides, the CDR3 is TGTGCTAGCAGCTTAAGCAGGGGTTCCGGGAATGAGCAGTTCTTC.